The 11 T cell receptor beta chains below were found in one sample sequenced in a study of T cell repertoires in cytomegalovirus infection. These TCRs are of unknown antigen specificity. TCRdb reprocessed the reads with MiXCR, giving one entry per CDR3 protein. Seen here are around 770,000 distinct CDR3 sequences, about 29% observed once, and the top ten hold about an eighth. Sequenced material: cultured CD8+ T cells from PBMCs, taken from culture after CMV antigen stimulation. These receptors all come from a human donor in good health (CMV status not recorded). Some clones in this sample may be carry-over from other donors' samples.

This clonotype was seen many times. The V and J genes are TRBV7-6 and TRBJ2-2, with TRBD1 matching 8 bases. The CDR3 is 18 residues long. Germline CDR1 SGHVS, CDR2 FNYEAQ. V was clipped by 5 bases and J by 7 bases; unmatched bases: 18. CDR3: CASSTTGAKDPYSGELFF. CDR3 DNA sequence: TGTGCCAGCAGCACGACAGGGGCTAAAGACCCTTACAGCGGGGAGCTGTTTTTT.

This clonotype was observed a handful of times. The chain combines TRBV12-5 with TRBJ1-5; TRBD1 is a possible D gene (6 bases). CDR1 and CDR2 from the germline V gene are LGHNT and FRNRAP. The ends were cut back, 5 bases at V and 5 bases at J, with 22 bases in the middle. CDR3 size: 17 residues. CDR3 residues: CASGLYFEGQLYQPQHF. Here the CDR3 DNA reads TGTGCTAGTGGTCTGTACTTTGAAGGACAGCTATATCAGCCCCAGCATTTT.

The chain couples TRBV7-6 to TRBJ2-2, with TRBD1 matching over 7 bases. This CDR3 has 17 amino acids. The ends lost 2 bases at V and 5 bases at J; junction bases unmatched: 11. The germline V gene has CDR1 SGHVS and CDR2 FNYEAQ. In DNA, the CDR3 is TGTGCCAGCAGCTTACGAGGGGGCGCGCGACAAACCGGGGAGCTGTTTTTT. Encoded protein: CASSLRGGARQTGELFF.

The V call is TRBV20-1, the J call TRBJ2-7; D perhaps matches TRBD2 (6 bases). The CDR3 extends over 13 amino acids. V lost 6 bases to trimming and J lost 0 bases, with 12 bases between them. CDR1 and CDR2 (germline): DFQATT, SNEGSKA (reference sequence). The CDR3 sequence: CSAPMRDSYEQYF. The CDR3 nucleotides are TGCAGTGCCCCCATGCGGGACTCCTACGAGCAGTACTTC.

This clonotype was seen only once. This rearrangement joins TRBV10-3 to TRBJ1-5; D is perhaps TRBD1 (6 bases). This CDR3 has 15 amino acids. V lost 10 bases, J lost 1 base, and 17 bases lay in between. Germline CDR1 is ENHRY and CDR2 is SYGVKD. CDR3 residues: CATQRITGSNQPQHF. CDR3 in DNA: TGTGCCACACAAAGGATCACAGGGAGCAATCAGCCCCAGCATTTT.

This clonotype was recorded a few times. V gene TRBV7-6 combines with J gene TRBJ1-1; D possibly corresponds to TRBD1 (5 bases). Germline V gives CDR1 SGHVS, CDR2 FNYEAQ. The CDR3 covers 15 residues. Between the trimmed V and J ends, which lost 1 base and 5 bases, there was a span of 14 bases. The CDR3 protein is CASSLVSGMGTEAFF. The CDR3 nucleotides are TGTGCCAGCAGCTTAGTATCAGGGATGGGGACTGAAGCTTTCTTT.

The table lists this clonotype with a few counts. J is TRBJ1-6 and V is TRBV4-2, with a tentative D call TRBD1 (5 bases). The CDR3 spans 20 residues. CDR1 is LGHNA, CDR2 YNFKEQ, per germline. V was shortened by 2 bases and J by 2 bases, with 22 bases between the two germline ends. CDR3 nucleotide sequence: TGTGCCAGCAGCCAACAACCGGGACTGACCGAGGGTGCCTATAATTCACCCCTCCACTTT. This encodes CASSQQPGLTEGAYNSPLHF.

The chain combines TRBV14 with TRBJ2-2, with D perhaps matching TRBD1 or TRBD2 (5 bases each). Trimming cost V 4 bases and J 5 bases, with 14 bases left between them. The CDR3 is 15 amino acids. The germline CDR1 and CDR2 sequences are SGHDN and FVKESK. CDR3 residues: CASSPRARVTGELFF. As DNA, the CDR3 is TGTGCCAGCAGCCCCAGGGCGAGGGTTACCGGGGAGCTGTTTTTT. The whole variable domain, remainder taken from reference TRBV14 and TRBJ2-2, is EAGVTQFPSHSVIEKGQTVTLRCDPISGHDNLYWYRRVMGKEIKFLLHFVKESKQDESGMPNNRFLAERTGGTYSTLKVQPAELEDSGVYFCASSPRARVTGELFFGEGSRLTVL.

This chain joins TRBV20-1 and TRBJ1-1, with 7 bases lining up with TRBD1. CDR3 length equals 14 residues. Trimming cost V 0 bases and J 3 bases; bases outside gene matches: 4. CDR1 and CDR2 (germline): DFQATT, SNEGSKA (reference sequence). In DNA form, the CDR3 reads TGCAGTGCTAGAGAGAAGGGGGCGGACACTGAAGCTTTCTTT. This encodes CSAREKGADTEAFF.

The CDR3 sequence: CASSQDLGARGYTF. CDR3 DNA: TGCGCCAGCAGCCAAGATCTGGGGGCACGGGGCTACACCTTC. The genes are TRBV4-1 and TRBJ1-2; weak D call: TRBD1 (6 bases). V was clipped by 0 bases and J by 8 bases, with 13 bases between them. This CDR3 is 14 amino acids long. Germline lookup yields CDR1 MGHRA and CDR2 YSYEKL.

This clonotype was counted between two and nine times. The chain uses TRBV7-9 and TRBJ1-1; D gene uncertain. CDR1 is SEHNR, CDR2 FQNEAQ, per germline (reference sequence). V lost 8 bases and J lost 2, with 21 bases in between. This CDR3 contains 16 residues. The CDR3 protein is CASDRVQLRLNTEAFF. The CDR3 DNA is TGTGCCAGCGATAGAGTTCAGTTACGGCTTAACACTGAAGCTTTCTTT. Filled out from reference TRBV7-9 and TRBJ1-1, the complete variable domain reads DTGVSQNPRHKITKRGQNVTFRCDPISEHNRLYWYRQTLGQGPEFLTYFQNEAQLEKSRLLSDRFSAERPKGSFSTLEIQRTEQGDSAMYLCASDRVQLRLNTEAFFGQGTRLTVV.